A selection of T cell receptor beta chains follows, all from one sample in a study of blood T cells in healthy people across ages. TCRdb re-analysed the 5' RACE reads in MiXCR, keeping a single row per CDR3 protein. The data show roughly 1,500,000 distinct CDR3 sequences, 30% to 40% seen once. Sequences were obtained from blood. The receptor set was obtained from a woman between 25 and 40 years old in good health. The CDR3 runs from the conserved cysteine through the conserved F or W. The D gene is left open where the match is weak.

CDR3 length: 13; D gene: NA; V gene: TRBV27; CDR3 protein: CASSFVNGETQYF
CDR3 length: 10; D gene: NA; V gene: TRBV29-1; CDR3 protein: CSVGWYEQYF
CDR3 length: 14; D gene: NA; V gene: TRBV27; CDR3 protein: CASSFSPRGNEQFF
CDR3 length: 15; D gene: TRBD2; V gene: TRBV12-3/TRBV12-4; CDR3 protein: CASSFRLAGEDTQYF
CDR3 length: 12; D gene: NA; V gene: TRBV12-3/TRBV12-4; CDR3 protein: CASSSGFYEQYF
CDR3 length: 15; D gene: TRBD1; V gene: TRBV3-1; CDR3 protein: CASSQARTGGAEQYF
CDR3 length: 19; D gene: TRBD1; V gene: TRBV4-1; CDR3 protein: CASSQTSRDRAYSNQPQHF
CDR3 length: 15; D gene: NA; V gene: TRBV13; CDR3 protein: CASSFEGSPTYEQYF
CDR3 length: 15; D gene: TRBD1; V gene: TRBV20-1; CDR3 protein: CSVNRDSYSNQPQHF
CDR3 length: 17; D gene: TRBD2; V gene: TRBV20-1; CDR3 protein: CSARRLAGARSYNEQFF
CDR3 length: 14; D gene: NA; V gene: TRBV2; CDR3 protein: CATLRDSGIETLYF
CDR3 length: 16; D gene: TRBD1; V gene: TRBV5-5; CDR3 protein: CASKPRQGIFSYEQYF
CDR3 length: 15; D gene: NA; V gene: TRBV5-1; CDR3 protein: CASSLVGRYTDTQYF
CDR3 length: 14; D gene: NA; V gene: TRBV30; CDR3 protein: CAWSVGGLSYGYTF
CDR3 length: 16; D gene: NA; V gene: TRBV3-1; CDR3 protein: CASSQGGAYYLYEQYF
CDR3 length: 15; D gene: NA; V gene: TRBV20-1; CDR3 protein: CSARDRAGLNYEQYF
CDR3 length: 16; D gene: NA; V gene: TRBV19; CDR3 protein: CASSIDSGSWNNEQFF
CDR3 length: 17; D gene: NA; V gene: TRBV5-5; CDR3 protein: CASSPGPLAPGTDTQYF
CDR3 length: 12; D gene: NA; V gene: TRBV4-1; CDR3 protein: CASSETEDTQYF
CDR3 length: 12; D gene: NA; V gene: TRBV12-3/TRBV12-4; CDR3 protein: CATSRTYNEQFF
CDR3 length: 15; D gene: NA; V gene: TRBV12-3/TRBV12-4; CDR3 protein: CASSLSAANTGELFF
CDR3 length: 13; D gene: TRBD2; V gene: TRBV27; CDR3 protein: CAGSLGLAGEQFF
CDR3 length: 16; D gene: NA; V gene: TRBV27; CDR3 protein: CASSLSGLLGGYEQYF
CDR3 length: 17; D gene: TRBD2; V gene: TRBV12-3/TRBV12-4; CDR3 protein: CASSLSTSGRLAGTQYF
CDR3 length: 15; D gene: TRBD2; V gene: TRBV9; CDR3 protein: CASSVSGVPTYEQYF
CDR3 length: 15; D gene: TRBD2; V gene: TRBV12-3/TRBV12-4; CDR3 protein: CASSLSGGHQETQYF
CDR3 length: 15; D gene: NA; V gene: TRBV9; CDR3 protein: CASSATGRSYNEQFF
CDR3 length: 14; D gene: TRBD1; V gene: TRBV20-1; CDR3 protein: CSARDTGGNYGYTF
CDR3 length: 14; D gene: NA; V gene: TRBV12-3/TRBV12-4; CDR3 protein: CASSMTSPARKLFF
CDR3 length: 17; D gene: NA; V gene: TRBV5-6; CDR3 protein: CASSLGAASSYNSPLHF
CDR3 length: 15; D gene: NA; V gene: TRBV4-1; CDR3 protein: CACSQMLEAWGTQYF
CDR3 length: 19; D gene: TRBD2; V gene: TRBV7-9; CDR3 protein: CASSLLSGRNSRSTDTQYF
CDR3 length: 15; D gene: NA; V gene: TRBV6-5; CDR3 protein: CASSRQSSRTDTQYF
CDR3 length: 16; D gene: NA; V gene: TRBV7-2; CDR3 protein: CASSTPRRLAYNEQFF
CDR3 length: 15; D gene: NA; V gene: TRBV3-1; CDR3 protein: CASSQDKTRYNEQFF
CDR3 length: 15; D gene: TRBD1; V gene: TRBV7-2; CDR3 protein: CASSFSGTANTEAFF
CDR3 length: 17; D gene: TRBD2; V gene: TRBV20-1; CDR3 protein: CSANSLAGGTSTDTQYF
CDR3 length: 14; D gene: NA; V gene: TRBV5-8; CDR3 protein: CASSLDPWGETQYF
CDR3 length: 17; D gene: TRBD2; V gene: TRBV19; CDR3 protein: CASSIIAGLAPTDTQYF
CDR3 length: 14; D gene: NA; V gene: TRBV5-8; CDR3 protein: CASSREGRDYGYTF
CDR3 length: 15; D gene: NA; V gene: TRBV6-6; CDR3 protein: CASSYSTGETYEQYF
CDR3 length: 17; D gene: NA; V gene: TRBV28; CDR3 protein: CASSYAGTPRENSPLHF
CDR3 length: 15; D gene: NA; V gene: TRBV10-3; CDR3 protein: CAISESVHGSYEQYF
CDR3 length: 13; D gene: NA; V gene: TRBV10-3; CDR3 protein: CAISTGRGYEQYF
CDR3 length: 14; D gene: NA; V gene: TRBV6-1; CDR3 protein: CASRGDKANYGYTF
CDR3 length: 14; D gene: TRBD2; V gene: TRBV20-1; CDR3 protein: CSASRPSGPGEQYF
CDR3 length: 13; D gene: NA; V gene: TRBV7-2; CDR3 protein: CASSFRDSTEAFF
CDR3 length: 15; D gene: TRBD2; V gene: TRBV9; CDR3 protein: CASSYGLAGRNEQFF
CDR3 length: 14; D gene: NA; V gene: TRBV4-1; CDR3 protein: CASSHPRGNTEAFF
CDR3 length: 16; D gene: TRBD1; V gene: TRBV5-1; CDR3 protein: CASSILRTGGRYEQYF
CDR3 length: 12; D gene: NA; V gene: TRBV6-2/TRBV6-3; CDR3 protein: CASSFTRETQYF
CDR3 length: 15; D gene: TRBD1; V gene: TRBV7-9; CDR3 protein: CASSSMGQTSCEQYF
CDR3 length: 14; D gene: NA; V gene: TRBV6-6; CDR3 protein: CASKWGDSYNEQFF
CDR3 length: 14; D gene: NA; V gene: TRBV25-1; CDR3 protein: CASSAHEGPGELFF
CDR3 length: 15; D gene: NA; V gene: TRBV5-1; CDR3 protein: CASSLTTGNTGELFF
CDR3 length: 11; D gene: NA; V gene: TRBV20-1; CDR3 protein: CSASGPVEQYF
CDR3 length: 15; D gene: NA; V gene: TRBV20-1; CDR3 protein: CSAQSRGRRDTEAFF